Listed here are 3 T cell receptor beta chains from one sample, sequenced in a study of Graves' ophthalmopathy and Graves' hyperthyroidism. The authors amplified TCR beta CDR3 regions, and they did so from RNA transcripts for repertoire sequencing. Scientists carried out first-round RT-PCR using HTBI primers and then a second-round multiplex PCR. MiXCR, applied by TCRdb to the multiplex PCR reads, yields one record per CDR3 protein. The table records about 620,000 distinct CDR3 sequences, about a fifth of them present only once. The sequenced sample was peripheral blood. All receptors come from a young woman with stable Graves' hyperthyroidism. Some clones in this sample may be carry-over from other donors' samples.

V is TRBV7-8 and J is TRBJ2-7; 7 bases agree with TRBD2. The CDR3 has 14 residues. Germline loops: CDR1 SGHVS, CDR2 FQNEAQ. The trim removed 5 bases at V and 4 bases at J, leaving 8 bases unmatched. CDR3 nucleotide sequence: TGTGCCAGCAGCACGCGACTAGCTGTGTACGAGCAGTACTTC. Amino acids: CASSTRLAVYEQYF. The variable domain in full, completed from reference TRBV7-8 and TRBJ2-7, reads GAGVSQSPRYKVAKRGQDVALRCDPISGHVSLFWYQQALGQGPEFLTYFQNEAQLDKSGLPSDRFFAERPEGSVSTLKIQRTQQEDSAVYLCASSTRLAVYEQYFGPGTRLTVT.

Many counts were recorded for this clonotype. The V and J genes are TRBV6-1 and TRBJ1-5; 8 bases map to TRBD1. The CDR3 totals 13 residues. The trim removed 10 bases at V and 3 bases at J, leaving 5 bases unmatched. The germline CDR1 and CDR2 sequences are MNHNS and SASEGT. The CDR3 loop is CATLDRDNQPQHF. The CDR3 region has the DNA TGTGCCACCCTGGACAGGGACAATCAGCCCCAGCATTTT.

A word on this clonotype: In this CDR3 the conserved last residue, phenylalanine or tryptophan, is missing, so a read error is likely. The DNA is omitted, as the CDR3 cannot be located on it reliably, and the CDR3 follows TCRdb's listing. The chain uses TRBV20-1 and TRBJ2-6. Germline CDR1 and CDR2: DFQATT and SNEGSKA (reference sequence). The CDR3 comprises 13 residues, both ends counted. Here the CDR3 reads CSASISGANVLTV.